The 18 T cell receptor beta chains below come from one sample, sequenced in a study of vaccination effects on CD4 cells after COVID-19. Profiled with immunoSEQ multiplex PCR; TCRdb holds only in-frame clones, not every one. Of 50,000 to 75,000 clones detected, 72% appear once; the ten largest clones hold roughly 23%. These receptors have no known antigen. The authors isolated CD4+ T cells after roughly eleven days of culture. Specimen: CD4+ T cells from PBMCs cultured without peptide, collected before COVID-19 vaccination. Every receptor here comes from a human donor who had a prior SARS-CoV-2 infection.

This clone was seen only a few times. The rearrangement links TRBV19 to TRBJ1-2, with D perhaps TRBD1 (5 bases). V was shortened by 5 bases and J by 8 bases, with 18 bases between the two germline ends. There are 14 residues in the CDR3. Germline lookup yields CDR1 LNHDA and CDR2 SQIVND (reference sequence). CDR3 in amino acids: CASSSRQPPWGYTF. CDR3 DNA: TGTGCCAGTAGTTCCAGACAGCCACCGTGGGGCTACACCTTC.

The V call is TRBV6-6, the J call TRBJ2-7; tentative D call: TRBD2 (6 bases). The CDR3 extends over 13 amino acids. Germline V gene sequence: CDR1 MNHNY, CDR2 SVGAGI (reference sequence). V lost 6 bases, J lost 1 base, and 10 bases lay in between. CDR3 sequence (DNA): TGTGCCAGCAGCCCGGGACTGTCCTACGAGCAGTACTTC. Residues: CASSPGLSYEQYF.

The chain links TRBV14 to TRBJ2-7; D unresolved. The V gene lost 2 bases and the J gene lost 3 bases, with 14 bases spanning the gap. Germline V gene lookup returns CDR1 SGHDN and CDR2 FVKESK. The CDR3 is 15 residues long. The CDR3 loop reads CASSQSPVVIYEQYF. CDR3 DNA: TGTGCCAGCAGCCAATCTCCGGTTGTGATCTACGAGCAGTACTTC.

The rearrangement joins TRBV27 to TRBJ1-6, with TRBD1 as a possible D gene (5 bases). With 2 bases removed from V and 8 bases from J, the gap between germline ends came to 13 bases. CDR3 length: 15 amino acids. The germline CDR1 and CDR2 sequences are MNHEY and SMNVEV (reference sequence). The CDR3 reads CASSLDAGLYSPLHF. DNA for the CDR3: TGTGCCAGCAGTTTAGATGCAGGGTTGTATTCACCCCTCCACTTT.

Here the CDR3 DNA reads TGTGCCAGCAGTGAATTTCCGGGACTAGGAAGCGACGAGCAGTACTTC. It is translated as CASSEFPGLGSDEQYF. The chain has TRBV6-4 and TRBJ2-7; TRBD2 matches 8 bases. There are 16 residues in the CDR3. Trimming at V came to 3 bases and at J to 5 bases, leaving 12 bases not matched to a gene. Germline V CDR1 and CDR2: MRHNA, SNTAGT.

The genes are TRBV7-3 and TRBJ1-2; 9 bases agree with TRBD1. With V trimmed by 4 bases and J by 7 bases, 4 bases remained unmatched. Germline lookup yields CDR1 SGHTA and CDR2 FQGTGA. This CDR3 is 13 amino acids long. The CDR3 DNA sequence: TGTGCCAGCAGCTCGGGACAGGGAGCTGGCTACACCTTC. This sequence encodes CASSSGQGAGYTF.

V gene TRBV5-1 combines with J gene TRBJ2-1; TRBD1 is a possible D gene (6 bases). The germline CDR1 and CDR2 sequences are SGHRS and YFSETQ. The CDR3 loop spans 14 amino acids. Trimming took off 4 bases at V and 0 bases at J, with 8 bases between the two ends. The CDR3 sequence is CASSVDSSYNEQFF. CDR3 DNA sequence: TGCGCCAGCAGCGTGGACAGCTCCTACAATGAGCAGTTCTTC. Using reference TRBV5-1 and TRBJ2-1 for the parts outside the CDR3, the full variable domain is KAGVTQTPRYLIKTRGQQVTLSCSPISGHRSVSWYQQTPGQGLQFLFEYFSETQRNKGNFPGRFSGRQFSNSRSEMNVSTLELGDSALYLCASSVDSSYNEQFFGPGTRLTVL.

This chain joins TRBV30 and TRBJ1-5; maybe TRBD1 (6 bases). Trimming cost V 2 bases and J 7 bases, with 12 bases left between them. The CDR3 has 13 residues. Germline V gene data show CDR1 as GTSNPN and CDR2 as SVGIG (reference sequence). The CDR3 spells CAWSNRAGQPQHF. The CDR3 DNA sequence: TGTGCCTGGAGTAACAGGGCTGGCCAGCCCCAGCATTTT.

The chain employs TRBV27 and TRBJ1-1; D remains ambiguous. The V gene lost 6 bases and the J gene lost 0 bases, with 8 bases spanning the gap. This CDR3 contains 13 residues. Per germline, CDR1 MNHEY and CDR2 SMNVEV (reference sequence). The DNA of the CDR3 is TGTGCCAGCAGGCAGCGTCTGAACACTGAAGCTTTCTTT. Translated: CASRQRLNTEAFF.

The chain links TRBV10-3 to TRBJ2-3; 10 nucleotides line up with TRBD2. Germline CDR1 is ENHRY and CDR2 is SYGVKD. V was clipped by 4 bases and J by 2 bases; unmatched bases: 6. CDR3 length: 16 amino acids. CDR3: CAISGDTSGVTDTQYF. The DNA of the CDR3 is TGTGCCATCAGTGGCGATACTAGCGGGGTCACAGATACGCAGTATTTT.

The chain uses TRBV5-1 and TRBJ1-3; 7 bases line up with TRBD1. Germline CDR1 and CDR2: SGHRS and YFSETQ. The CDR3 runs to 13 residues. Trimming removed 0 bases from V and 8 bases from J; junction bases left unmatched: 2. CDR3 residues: CASSLGQGDTIYF. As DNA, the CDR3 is TGCGCCAGCAGCTTGGGACAGGGAGACACCATATATTTT.

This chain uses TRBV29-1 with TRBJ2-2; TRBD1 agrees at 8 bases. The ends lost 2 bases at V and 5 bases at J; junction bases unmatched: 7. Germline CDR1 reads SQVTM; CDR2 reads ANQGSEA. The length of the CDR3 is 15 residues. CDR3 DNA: TGCAGCGTTGAAATTCGGACAGGGAGAACCGGGGAGCTGTTTTTT. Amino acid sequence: CSVEIRTGRTGELFF.

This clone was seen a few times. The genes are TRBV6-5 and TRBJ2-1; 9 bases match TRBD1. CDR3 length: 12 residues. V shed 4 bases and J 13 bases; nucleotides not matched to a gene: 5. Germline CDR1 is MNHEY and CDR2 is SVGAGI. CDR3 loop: CASSSTGGTQFF. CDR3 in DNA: TGTGCCAGCAGTTCCACAGGGGGCACTCAGTTCTTC.

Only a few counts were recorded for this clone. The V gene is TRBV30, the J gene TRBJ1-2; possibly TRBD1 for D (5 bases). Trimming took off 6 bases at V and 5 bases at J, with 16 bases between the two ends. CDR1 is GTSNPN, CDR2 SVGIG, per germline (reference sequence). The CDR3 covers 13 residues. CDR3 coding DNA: TGTGCCTGCCAATCAACGAGGGGATATGGCTACACCTTC. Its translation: CACQSTRGYGYTF.

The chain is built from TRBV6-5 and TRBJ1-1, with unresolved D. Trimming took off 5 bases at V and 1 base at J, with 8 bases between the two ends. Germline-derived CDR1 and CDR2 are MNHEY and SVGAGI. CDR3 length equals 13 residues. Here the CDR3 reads CASSQSGNTEAFF. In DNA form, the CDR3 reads TGTGCCAGCAGTCAATCCGGGAACACTGAAGCTTTCTTT.

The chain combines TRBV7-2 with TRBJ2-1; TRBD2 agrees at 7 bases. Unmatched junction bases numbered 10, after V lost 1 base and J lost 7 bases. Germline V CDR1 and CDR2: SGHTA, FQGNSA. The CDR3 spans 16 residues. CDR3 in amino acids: CASSLGSVGGENEQFF. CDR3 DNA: TGTGCCAGCAGCTTAGGCTCGGTGGGAGGGGAAAATGAGCAGTTCTTC.

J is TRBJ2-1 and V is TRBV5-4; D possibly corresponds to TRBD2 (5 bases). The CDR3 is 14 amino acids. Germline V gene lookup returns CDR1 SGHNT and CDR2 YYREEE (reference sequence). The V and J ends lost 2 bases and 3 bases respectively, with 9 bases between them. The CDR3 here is CASSLPGVYNEQFF. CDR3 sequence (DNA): TGTGCCAGCAGCTTACCCGGGGTCTACAATGAGCAGTTCTTC.

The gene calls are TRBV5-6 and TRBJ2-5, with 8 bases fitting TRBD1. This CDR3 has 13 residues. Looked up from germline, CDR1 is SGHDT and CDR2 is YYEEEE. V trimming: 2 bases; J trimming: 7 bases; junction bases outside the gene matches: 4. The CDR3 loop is CASSLGQGPTQYF. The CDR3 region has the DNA TGTGCCAGCAGCTTAGGACAGGGACCGACCCAGTACTTC.